These 5 T cell receptor beta chains came from one sample sequenced in a study of T cell changes during pregnancy in multiple sclerosis. TCRdb's copy holds only in-frame clones and misses some; the assay was immunoSEQ multiplex PCR. The sample has about 76,000 clones, 93% seen once. This sample comprised peripheral blood, obtained in the second trimester of pregnancy. The receptors originated from a female donor with multiple sclerosis, enrolled in a pregnancy study.

The rearrangement links TRBV5-6 to TRBJ2-3, with D tentatively TRBD1 (6 bases). The CDR3 has 15 amino acids. The germline V gene encodes CDR1 SGHDT and CDR2 YYEEEE. Trimming stripped 3 bases from V and 2 bases from J, with 13 bases between. Written as DNA, the CDR3 is TGTGCCAGCAGCTCGGACAGCCTCATCACAGATACGCAGTATTTT. As protein: CASSSDSLITDTQYF.

The V call is TRBV5-6, the J call TRBJ2-6; D ambiguous. The CDR3 length is 19 residues. Germline values: CDR1 SGHDT, CDR2 YYEEEE. V was trimmed by 0 bases and J by 1 base, leaving 17 bases between them. CDR3 bases: TGTGCCAGCAGCTTGGCCAACAGACGTACTCCTTCTGGGGCCAACGTCCTGACTTTC. It specifies CASSLANRRTPSGANVLTF.

The rearrangement uses TRBV7-9 and TRBJ1-5; D is possibly TRBD1 (6 bases). Trimming stripped 5 bases from V and 6 bases from J, with 14 bases between. The CDR3 length is 14 residues. Germline-derived CDR1 and CDR2 are SEHNR and FQNEAQ (reference sequence). The CDR3 nucleotides read TGTGCCAGCAGCCAAGGGGGTTTGGGTCAGCCCCAGCATTTT. This encodes CASSQGGLGQPQHF.

The chain joins TRBV10-3 to TRBJ2-5; possibly TRBD1 for D (6 bases). Trimming left V 6 bases short and J 5 bases short, with 16 bases between. CDR1 is ENHRY and CDR2 is SYGVKD in the germline V gene. The CDR3 covers 14 residues. DNA of the CDR3: TGTGCCATCAGAGCTACACAGGGAGTTGAGACCCAGTACTTC. Translating gives CAIRATQGVETQYF.

This clone is a singleton in its sample. The chain's CDR3 is CASSHGTSGEFF. CDR3 nucleotide sequence: TGTGCCAGCAGCCACGGGACTAGCGGGGAGTTCTTC. The chain joins TRBV7-2 to TRBJ2-1; 13 nucleotides line up with TRBD2. CDR3 length: 12 residues. The V and J ends lost 5 bases and 14 bases, in that order; junction bases with no gene match: 3. Germline CDR1 SGHTA, CDR2 FQGNSA.